This TCR beta chain stems from a study of long-term antiretroviral therapy in people with HIV. Germline V lookup: CDR1 SGDLS, CDR2 YYNGEE. V was trimmed by 3 bases and J by 7 bases, leaving 19 bases between them. CDR3 size: 16 residues. Sequencing used immunoSEQ v3.0 at survey level. Repertoires were generated with immunoSEQ multiplex PCR, while TCRdb's copy carries only in-frame clones and drops some. The sample includes more than 15,000 clones, roughly 80% of them seen just once. This chain uses TRBV9 with TRBJ2-2, with no clear D. The sequences come from unsorted PBMCs, collected 0.5 years before starting antiretroviral therapy. This receptor was identified in a man aged 18 to 30 with HIV. CDR3 coding DNA: TGTGCCAGCAGCGATAACCCGCCTCCCACTTTCGGGGAGCTGTTTTTT. This gives the protein CASSDNPPPTFGELFF.